This T cell receptor beta chain emerged from a study of OX40 agonist ivuxolimab in advanced cancers. Study information: Three patients, one with hepatocellular carcinoma and two with cutaneous melanoma, achieved partial responses. Study conclusions and caveats: CD4+ T cells averaged fewer expanded clones than CD8+ T cells.

A remark on this clone: Its antigen is unknown.

TCRdb's table, derived via immunoSEQ multiplex PCR, lists solely in-frame clones and lacks some. Here the sample spans about 23,000 clones, 80% to 85% being singletons. The V gene's germline CDR1 is SGHNT and CDR2 YYREEE (reference sequence). V was shortened by 2 bases and J by 8 bases, with 22 bases between the two germline ends. The CDR3 totals 16 residues. The sequences come from CD4+ or CD8+ T cells sorted from blood, collected in a trial of the OX40 agonist ivuxolimab. The chain links TRBV5-4 to TRBJ1-2, with D perhaps matching TRBD1 (5 bases). The TCR sequence derives from an adult with an advanced solid tumor such as melanoma, head and neck, liver or kidney cancer. CDR3 sequence reads: CASSFSTGQGRMGYTF. The CDR3 bases are TGTGCCAGCAGCTTCTCCACCGGACAAGGTCGGATGGGCTACACCTTC. The whole variable domain, remainder taken from reference TRBV5-4 and TRBJ1-2, is ETGVTQSPTHLIKTRGQQVTLRCSSQSGHNTVSWYQQALGQGPQFIFQYYREEENGRGNFPPRFSGLQFPNYSSELNVNALELDDSALYLCASSFSTGQGRMGYTFGSGTRLTVV.